This T cell receptor beta chain was sequenced for a study of blood T cell repertoires in COVID-19. Study overall: The analysed material was cDNA or gDNA that came from T cells, B-cell-depleted T cells, or PBMCs.

TCRdb's table, derived via immunoSEQ multiplex PCR, lists solely in-frame clones and lacks some. The sample has roughly 130,000 clones, about 80% seen once. Germline assignment: CDR1 LGHDT and CDR2 YNNKEL (reference sequence). V dropped 4 bases and J dropped 0 bases, with 15 bases sitting between them. The CDR3 covers 16 residues. The rearrangement uses TRBV3-1 (or the pseudogene TRBV3-2) and TRBJ1-2; D is unclear. The specimen was peripheral blood. The receptor's source is a woman in her fifties or sixties with acute or convalescent COVID-19. The CDR3 spells CASSLGSPLTNYGYTF. CDR3 coding DNA: TGTGCCAGCAGCCTGGGCAGCCCCCTTACTAACTATGGCTACACCTTC.